A single T cell receptor beta chain is shown here with its context. Looked up from germline, CDR1 is MGHRA and CDR2 is YSYEKL. The V end was cut by 8 bases, the J end by 3 bases, with 11 bases between. The CDR3 is made up of 13 amino acids. This sample was included in a study of blood T cell repertoires in COVID-19. For the study at large: Material from acute and convalescent COVID-19 was sourced from the United States, Italy and Spain. From T cells, B-cell-depleted T cells, or PBMCs came the material, which was cDNA or gDNA.

In the authors' methods: Cell counts per sample came from amplifying reference gene primers. Using immunoSEQ multiplex PCR, the repertoire was profiled, and TCRdb retains in-frame clones only, with some absent. The DNA was the basis for D and trimming; V, J and clone size are from that table. The data contain about 50,000 clones, around 85% of them singletons. The specimen sequenced was peripheral blood. The TCR sequence derives from a man aged 55 to 70 with acute or convalescent COVID-19. The rearrangement joins TRBV4-1 to TRBJ1-5; possible D gene TRBD1, 6 bases. CDR3 sequence reads: CASADSINQPQHF. CDR3 nucleotides: TGCGCCAGCGCGGACAGTATCAATCAGCCCCAGCATTTT.